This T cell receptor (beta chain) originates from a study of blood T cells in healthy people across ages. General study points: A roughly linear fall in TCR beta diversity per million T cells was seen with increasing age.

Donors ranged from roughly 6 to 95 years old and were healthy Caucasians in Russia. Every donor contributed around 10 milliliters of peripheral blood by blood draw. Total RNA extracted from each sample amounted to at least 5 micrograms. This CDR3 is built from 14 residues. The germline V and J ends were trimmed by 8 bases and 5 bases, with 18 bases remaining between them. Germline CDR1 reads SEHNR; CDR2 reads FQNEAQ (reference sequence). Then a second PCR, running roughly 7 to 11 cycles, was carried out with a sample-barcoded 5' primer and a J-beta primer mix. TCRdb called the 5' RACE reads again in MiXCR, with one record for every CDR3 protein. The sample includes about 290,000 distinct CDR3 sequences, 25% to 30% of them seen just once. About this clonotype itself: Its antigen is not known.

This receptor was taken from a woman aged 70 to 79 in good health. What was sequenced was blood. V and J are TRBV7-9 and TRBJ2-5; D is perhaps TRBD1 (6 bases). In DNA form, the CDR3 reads TGTGCCAGCCAGGGGATCAGCCGGATGGAGACCCAGTACTTC. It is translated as CASQGISRMETQYF. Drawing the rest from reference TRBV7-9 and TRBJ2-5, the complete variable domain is DTGVSQNPRHKITKRGQNVTFRCDPISEHNRLYWYRQTLGQGPEFLTYFQNEAQLEKSRLLSDRFSAERPKGSFSTLEIQRTEQGDSAMYLCASQGISRMETQYFGPGTRLLVL.